The 9 T cell receptor beta chains listed next were all sequenced from one sample in a study of blood T cell repertoires in COVID-19. Only in-frame clones appear in the TCRdb table, and some are missing; sequencing was by immunoSEQ multiplex PCR. Found here are around 190,000 clones, approximately 80% of them singletons; the top ten hold less than 2%. The sample consisted of peripheral blood. These receptor sequences come from a human donor in a cohort sampled during active COVID-19.

V usage is TRBV28 and J usage is TRBJ1-2; 8 nucleotides agree with TRBD1. Germline V CDR1 and CDR2: MDHEN, SYDVKM. The V segment lost 7 bases and the J segment 8 bases; nucleotides outside the gene matches: 12. This CDR3 comprises 14 residues. In nucleotides, the CDR3 is TGTGCCAGCAAAGGGGCAGGGGGCGCAATAGGCTACACCTTC. Its protein is CASKGAGGAIGYTF.

CDR3 loop: CATQRTPRALYEQYF. The CDR3, as DNA: TGTGCCACCCAGAGGACACCAAGGGCCCTCTACGAGCAGTACTTC. The rearrangement uses TRBV7-2 and TRBJ2-7; possibly TRBD1 for D (5 bases). The CDR3 is 15 residues long. Trimming took 10 bases from V and 3 from J, leaving 22 bases between them. Germline V CDR1 and CDR2: SGHTA, FQGNSA.

This rearrangement joins TRBV5-5 to TRBJ1-4; D unclear. V lost 6 bases and J lost 4, with 16 bases in between. This CDR3 region has 15 residues. Per the germline V gene, CDR1 is SGHKS and CDR2 is YYEKEE (reference sequence). The CDR3 protein is CASTPPERNNEKLFF. CDR3 bases: TGTGCCAGCACCCCCCCCGAGAGGAATAATGAAAAACTGTTTTTT.

The rearrangement joins TRBV7-3 to TRBJ2-1; D might be TRBD1 (5 bases). The ends were cut back, 4 bases at V and 0 bases at J, with 10 bases in the middle. This CDR3 has 15 residues. Per the germline V gene, CDR1 is SGHTA and CDR2 is FQGTGA. Here the CDR3 DNA reads TGTGCCAGCAGCTCCGCAGGGAACTCCTACAATGAGCAGTTCTTC. Translation gives CASSSAGNSYNEQFF.

This clone was found a few times. The chain carries TRBV4-2 and TRBJ2-1; TRBD2 aligns across 8 bases. This CDR3 is 17 amino acids long. Germline loops: CDR1 LGHNA, CDR2 YNFKEQ. The trim removed 0 bases at V and 0 bases at J, leaving 4 bases unmatched. In nucleotides, the CDR3 is TGTGCCAGCAGCCAAGATCTAAGCGGGAGCTCCTACAATGAGCAGTTCTTC. It encodes CASSQDLSGSSYNEQFF.

The chain employs TRBV6-5 and TRBJ2-5; D is perhaps TRBD1 (6 bases). Deletions cut 3 bases from V and 9 bases from J, with 17 bases between. CDR3 length equals 14 residues. Germline CDR1 reads MNHEY; CDR2 reads SVGAGI. CDR3 loop: CASSYGQLPLAQYF. The CDR3 DNA reads as TGTGCCAGCAGTTATGGACAGCTGCCCCTCGCCCAGTACTTC.

CDR3 sequence: CASSRAVNTEAFF. The DNA of the CDR3 is TGTGCCAGCTCACGGGCAGTGAACACTGAAGCTTTCTTT. V is TRBV18 and J is TRBJ1-1; D is unclear. Germline CDR1 KGHSH, CDR2 LQKENI. V was cut by 4 bases and J by 0 bases, with 6 bases left in between. CDR3 length: 13 amino acids. Full variable domain (rest looked up from reference TRBV18 and TRBJ1-1): NAGVMQNPRHLVRRRGQEARLRCSPMKGHSHVYWYRQLPEEGLKFMVYLQKENIIDESGMPKERFSAEFPKEGPSILRIQQVVRGDSAAYFCASSRAVNTEAFFGQGTRLTVV.

The chain is built from TRBV18 and TRBJ1-6; TRBD1 matches 8 bases. V lost 1 base and J lost 9; bases outside the gene matches: 5. The CDR3 has 15 residues. In germline, CDR1 is KGHSH, CDR2 LQKENI. CDR3 protein: CASSPLDRATSPLHF. The CDR3, as DNA: TGTGCCAGCTCACCACTGGACAGGGCGACTTCACCCCTCCACTTT.

This clone has more than one count but fewer than ten. The sample has other DNA sequences that encode this CDR3 too. V gene TRBV7-9 combines with J gene TRBJ1-5; D unclear. V was clipped by 5 bases and J by 0 bases, with 11 bases between them. CDR1 SEHNR and CDR2 FQNEAQ come from the germline V gene (reference sequence). The CDR3 totals 15 residues. As DNA, the CDR3 is TGTGCCAGCAGCCCATCGGGTAATAGCAATCAGCCCCAGCATTTT. Amino acid sequence: CASSPSGNSNQPQHF.